The text below deals with one TCR beta chain. Its target is not known. This table comes from immunoSEQ multiplex PCR, and its TCRdb copy is limited to in-frame clones, with some not included. The table includes fewer than 95,000 clones, about 93% detected once. The data are from a study of graft-versus-host responses after intestinal transplantation. Study overall: Among the recipients, transplants were multivisceral, liver-intestinal, or isolated intestinal. All of the recipients had induction that used anti-thymocyte globulin, then tacrolimus and steroids for about 3 years.

Per the germline V gene, CDR1 is GTSNPN and CDR2 is SVGIG (reference sequence). CDR3 length: 13 residues. The ends were cut back, 5 bases at V and 8 bases at J, with 16 bases in the middle. The sample in question was unstimulated CD8+ T cells sorted from spleen or lymph node cells, obtained before intestinal transplant. The TCR sequence derives from a human donor who received an intestinal transplant. The chain joins TRBV30 to TRBJ2-1; possible D gene TRBD2, 6 bases. The CDR3 nucleotides read TGTGCCTGGTGGGACTCCCCTACGGATGAGCAGTTCTTC. It encodes CAWWDSPTDEQFF.